The subject of this entry is one TCR beta chain. This record belongs to a study of blood T cell repertoires in COVID-19. Study background: Specimens from acute and convalescent COVID-19 originated in the United States, Italy and Spain.

This CDR3 region has 15 residues. Germline values: CDR1 SGHDT, CDR2 YYEEEE. The ends were cut back, 4 bases at V and 2 bases at J, with 12 bases in the middle. The table came from immunoSEQ multiplex PCR; TCRdb's copy has only in-frame clones and leaves some out. The sample yields about 80,000 clones, 88% seen once. The receptor's source is a woman of 80 years or more with acute or convalescent COVID-19. V usage is TRBV5-6 and J usage is TRBJ1-4; D gene ambiguous. Sequencing used peripheral blood. CDR3 sequence reads: CASSEHQITNEKLFF. Here the CDR3 DNA reads TGTGCCAGCAGCGAACACCAGATCACTAATGAAAAACTGTTTTTT.